The clone carrying this T cell receptor beta chain was counted many times. Sequencing used immunoSEQ multiplex PCR; TCRdb keeps in-frame clones, though not all of them. The sample records tens of thousands of clones, 91% being singletons. The data were taken from a study of technical replicates of blood from a handful of donors. CDR3 size: 14 residues. Trimming stripped 5 bases from V and 4 bases from J, with 11 bases between. The germline V gene has CDR1 SGHTA and CDR2 FQGNSA. Sequenced material: PBMCs. This TCR came from a human donor in good health. Some clones in this sample may be carry-over from other donors' samples. The chain recombines TRBV7-2 with TRBJ1-4; D is perhaps TRBD1 (5 bases). The CDR3 here is CASSRGSYNEKLFF. The CDR3 DNA follows: TGTGCCAGCAGCCGGGGGTCCTATAATGAAAAACTGTTTTTT.